The T cell receptor (beta chain) under discussion was sequenced for a study of low-dose radiotherapy and immunotherapy resistance in tumors. The CDR3 loop spans 12 amino acids. V shed 1 base and J shed 9 bases, with 7 bases lying between them. Per the germline V gene, CDR1 is MGHRA and CDR2 is YSYEKL. Regarding time point: before trial treatment. TRAV and TRBV primers primed cDNA for both TCRalpha and TCRbeta. PCR amplification of the TCRs was performed with Phusion for 20 PCR cycles, and it relied on a constant-region primer together with a V-primer adapter. One entry per CDR3 protein, called by TCRdb with MiXCR from the reads. The table lists nearly 95,000 distinct CDR3 sequences, 9% to 9.5% of them singletons. This clonotype occurred many times.

The material was PBMCs, obtained before treatment. This sequence joins TRBV4-1 and TRBJ2-1, with unresolved D. This TCR was recovered from a male donor with prostate cancer. The CDR3 region is CASSQGMGEQFF. The CDR3 DNA reads as TGCGCCAGCAGCCAAGGAATGGGTGAGCAGTTCTTC.